A single T cell receptor beta chain is shown here with its context. These data belong to a study of blood T cell repertoires in COVID-19. Study context: T cells, B-cell-depleted T cells, or PBMCs supplied cDNA or gDNA.

The repertoire was sequenced with immunoSEQ multiplex PCR; TCRdb's copy has only in-frame clones and lacks some. The sample holds roughly 150,000 clones, 70% to 90% seen once. CDR1 and CDR2 (germline): LGHNA, YSLEER. Unmatched junction bases numbered 2, after V lost 1 base and J lost 4 bases. The CDR3 spans 15 residues. The sequence came from a human donor in a cohort sampled during active COVID-19. Sequencing input: peripheral blood. The gene calls are TRBV4-3 and TRBJ2-2; the match to TRBD2 covers 8 bases. In DNA, the CDR3 is TGCGCCAGCAGCCAAGTAACTAGCGGCACCGGGGAGCTGTTTTTT. It yields the protein CASSQVTSGTGELFF.